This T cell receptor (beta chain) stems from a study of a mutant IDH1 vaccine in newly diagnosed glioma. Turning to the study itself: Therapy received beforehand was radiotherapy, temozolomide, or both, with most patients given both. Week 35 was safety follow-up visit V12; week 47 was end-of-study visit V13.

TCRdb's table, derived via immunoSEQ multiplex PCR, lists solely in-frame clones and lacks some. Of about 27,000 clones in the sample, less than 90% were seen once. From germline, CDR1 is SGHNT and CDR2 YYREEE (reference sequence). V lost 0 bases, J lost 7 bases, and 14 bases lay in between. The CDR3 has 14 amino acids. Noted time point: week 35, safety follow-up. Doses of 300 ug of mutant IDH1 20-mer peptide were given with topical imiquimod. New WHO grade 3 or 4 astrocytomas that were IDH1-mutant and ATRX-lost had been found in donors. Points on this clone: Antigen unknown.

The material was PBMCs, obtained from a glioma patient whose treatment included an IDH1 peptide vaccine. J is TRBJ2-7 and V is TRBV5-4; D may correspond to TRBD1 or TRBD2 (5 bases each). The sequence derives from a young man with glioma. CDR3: CASSLAGTSGEQYF. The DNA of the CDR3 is TGTGCCAGCAGCTTGGCTGGGACCAGTGGAGAGCAGTACTTC. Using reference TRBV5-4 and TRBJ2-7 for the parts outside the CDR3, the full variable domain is ETGVTQSPTHLIKTRGQQVTLRCSSQSGHNTVSWYQQALGQGPQFIFQYYREEENGRGNFPPRFSGLQFPNYSSELNVNALELDDSALYLCASSLAGTSGEQYFGPGTRLTVT.